This paragraph reports one T cell receptor (beta chain). What antigen it recognizes has not been identified. Per-base quality was not reported, and no clone a single base away is much larger than it. CDR1 is given as DFQATT and CDR2 as SNEGSKA, both from the germline V gene (reference sequence). The CDR3 goes from the cysteine to the phenylalanine over 12 residues. Only the CDR3 region is kept as DNA, spanning 36 bases read in frame from base 1. For this chain, trimming is 3 bases at the V end and 5 bases at the J end, and the number of junction bases without a gene match is 1. Libraries were constructed by RACE. Sequencer: NextSeq 500. Library preparation attached unique molecular identifiers to individual cDNA molecules for quantitative, reproducible TCR counting. From each blood RNA sample, both TCR alpha and TCR beta chains were sequenced. The authors' analysis ran thus. The median number of TCRs per sample was some 100,000, ranging from roughly 20,000 to 700,000. The Decombinator software suite was used to annotate V, J and CDR3 in the TCR reads. For PS versus PT1 abundance plots, all samples were subsampled to the same number of TCRs (28,000). TCRs were defined as expanded if absent before sensitization and observed at least eight times at the 2-week time point. The public reads were reprocessed in TCRdb via fastp at Q25 and MiXCR, keeping in-frame beta chains. Here each entry gathers all rows of one CDR3 protein and keeps the most common genes and DNA. The V and J calls and clone size come from TCRdb's table, not from the authors' own analysis. Present in this sample are around 120,000 distinct CDR3 sequences, roughly an eighth of which were seen just once. In total, the top ten clones hold around 0.99% of the sample.

This entry is derived from a study of human T cells and chemical hapten exposure (dated by TCRdb to 2020 to 2022). Regarding the research as a whole: For sensitization, 2% DPC in acetone was applied to an approximately 2 cm by approximately 2 cm area of upper inner arm skin. Blood samples were taken from patients before sensitization (week 0) and at 2, 6 and about 24 weeks after DPC sensitization. Libraries were pooled for sequencing, and per-sample TCR yields varied mainly because of small differences in library volumes within the pool. Patch testing was performed on the upper back with Finn chambers containing 0.01% DPC, and the patch tests were scored after 6 days according to International Contact Dermatitis Research Group standards. Throughout the study period of roughly 24 weeks, patients also received therapeutic DPC doses to the scalp every week. In alopecia patients, the study followed how the peripheral blood TCR repertoire changed in vivo over primary and secondary sensitization to diphenylcyclopropenone (DPC), a hapten. Around 29 alopecia patients provided blood for TCR sequencing at one to four time points (pre-sensitization, 2, 6 and 24 weeks). Alopecia areata with under or over 50% scalp involvement, alopecia totalis and alopecia universalis were represented in the patient cohort, which was mostly female. Paper-wide results and their limitations: Compared with pre-sensitization or healthy control sets, expanded TCRs formed significantly more large CDR3 similarity clusters, which is consistent with antigen-driven responses. All patients had alopecia, a presumed autoimmune disease, so their immune response might differ from that of healthy individuals. Patch test score correlated positively with the number of PT1 expanded TCRs, reaching significance at thresholds 8, 16 and 32 but not at 4. DPC sensitization did not change the number of TCRs with a frequency above 1 in 1000, and there was no evidence of changes in global repertoire structure. Repeated subsampling changed both the strength of the expansion versus patch-test correlation and the threshold at which that correlation became significant.

Read against the paper, the sample's time point label means: patch test 1, 2 weeks after DPC sensitization. This specimen's treatment or condition label, per the study, means: therapeutic diphenylcyclopropenone sensitization with weekly scalp DPC. At every patch-test visit, the blood draw took place before the patch test was put on. Patients were eligible if aged 18 to 70, diagnosed with alopecia and judged suitable for DPC therapy, and pregnant patients were excluded. Total RNA was extracted from unfractionated whole blood that had been collected in Tempus Blood RNA tubes. The sample here was whole blood, taken in connection with sensitization to the hapten diphenylcyclopropenone (DPC). Rearrangement joined TRBV20-1 to TRBJ2-3, and 8 bases in between align with TRBD2. The source of this sequence is a young man with alopecia areata. Some clones in this sample may be carry-over from other donors' samples. For the CDR3, the sequence is CSASGGGDTQYF. The DNA sequence is as follows: TGCAGTGCTAGCGGGGGGGGAGATACGCAGTATTTT.